This TCR beta chain was obtained from a study of shared clonotypes between healthy human individuals. At the level of the study: For every donor, three CD4 naive, three CD4 memory, two CD8 naive and one CD8 memory plates were used.

The repertoire was sequenced with immunoSEQ multiplex PCR; TCRdb's copy has only in-frame clones and lacks some. The table lists about 110,000 clones, 67% of them singletons, with around 26% in the top ten. General observations from the study: The sampled material consisted only of blood, and tissue repertoires are likely to differ. Only a few donors were included, so the genetic and exposure-history diversity represented was limited.

The CDR3 loop spans 13 amino acids. The ends were cut back, 3 bases at V and 7 bases at J, with 13 bases in the middle. Per the germline V gene, CDR1 is SGDLS and CDR2 is YYNGEE. Pooled CD45RO+ cells and CCR7-negative CD45RA+ TemRA cells made up CD8 memory. Turning to this clone: As yet, its antigen is unknown.

This TCR was sampled from a woman in her thirties in good health. J is TRBJ1-2 and V is TRBV9, with D perhaps matching TRBD1 (5 bases). Sequenced input: memory CD8+ T cells sorted from blood. The subset here: CD45RO+ cells pooled with CCR7-negative TemRA cells. For the CDR3, the DNA is TGTGCCAGCAGCGACCGACAGTACCGTGGCTACACCTTC. Residues: CASSDRQYRGYTF.